This passage covers 20 T cell receptor beta chains from one sample sequenced in a study of blood T cell repertoires in COVID-19. Sequencing used immunoSEQ multiplex PCR; TCRdb keeps in-frame clones, though not all of them. This sample carries some 200,000 clones, approximately 90% of them seen once, and the ten largest clones take 5.9%. Sequencing was performed on peripheral blood. These receptors were collected from a man older than 75 with acute or convalescent COVID-19.

This chain uses TRBV10-3 with TRBJ2-3; tentatively, D is TRBD1 (7 bases). The germline V gene encodes CDR1 ENHRY and CDR2 SYGVKD. This CDR3 has 11 amino acids. V dropped 5 bases and J dropped 11 bases, with 11 bases sitting between them. The CDR3 reads CAISQGGWQYF. Here the CDR3 DNA reads TGTGCCATCAGTCAGGGGGGATGGCAGTATTTT.

The chain links TRBV2 to TRBJ2-1; 7 nucleotides match TRBD1. Germline trimming cut 3 bases from V and 3 bases from J; bases unmatched to any gene: 5. CDR3 size: 15 residues. CDR1 and CDR2 from the germline V gene are SNHLY and FYNNEI. CDR3 region: CASSDSGQYYNEQFF. The CDR3 bases are TGTGCCAGCAGTGACTCGGGACAGTACTACAATGAGCAGTTCTTC.

This chain links TRBV11-2 with TRBJ2-1, with unresolved D. Germline CDR1 reads SGHAT; CDR2 reads FQNNGV. The CDR3 has 14 amino acids. Trimming stripped 5 bases from V and 9 bases from J, with 17 bases between. The CDR3 coding sequence is TGTGCCAGCAGCCCCCTTGAGGCCGCGATTGAGCAGTTCTTC. Protein: CASSPLEAAIEQFF. Variable domain in full (rest from reference TRBV11-2 and TRBJ2-1): EAGVAQSPRYKIIEKRQSVAFWCNPISGHATLYWYQQILGQGPKLLIQFQNNGVVDDSQLPKDRFSAERLKGVDSTLKIQPAKLEDSAVYLCASSPLEAAIEQFFGPGTRLTVL.

The chain recombines TRBV7-2 with TRBJ2-3; 8 bases align to TRBD1. This CDR3 has 16 residues. Per the germline V gene, CDR1 is SGHTA and CDR2 is FQGNSA. The V segment lost 1 base and the J segment 3 bases; nucleotides outside the gene matches: 6. CDR3 DNA sequence: TGTGCCAGCAGCTTAGATCAGGGGGCGGGAACAGATACGCAGTATTTT. Encoded protein: CASSLDQGAGTDTQYF. Combining the CDR3 with reference TRBV7-2 and TRBJ2-3 gives the whole variable domain GAGVSQSPSNKVTEKGKDVELRCDPISGHTALYWYRQSLGQGLEFLIYFQGNSAPDKSGLPSDRFSAERTGGSVSTLTIQRTQQEDSAVYLCASSLDQGAGTDTQYFGPGTRLTVL.

The CDR3 nucleotides read TGCGCCAGCAGCTTGCAGGGTATCTCGGACACCGGGGAGCTGTTTTTT. Its translation: CASSLQGISDTGELFF. The J gene is TRBJ2-2, the V gene TRBV5-1; TRBD1 is a possible D gene (5 bases). The CDR3 loop spans 16 amino acids. Germline CDR1 and CDR2: SGHRS and YFSETQ. Trimming removed 1 base at V and 3 bases at J, with 13 bases between. Complete variable domain (other parts from reference TRBV5-1 and TRBJ2-2): KAGVTQTPRYLIKTRGQQVTLSCSPISGHRSVSWYQQTPGQGLQFLFEYFSETQRNKGNFPGRFSGRQFSNSRSEMNVSTLELGDSALYLCASSLQGISDTGELFFGEGSRLTVL.

The gene calls are TRBV5-4 and TRBJ2-1, with TRBD2 matching over 14 bases. V lost 4 bases and J lost 0; bases outside the gene matches: 9. Germline V gene sequence: CDR1 SGHNT, CDR2 YYREEE (reference sequence). The CDR3 sequence is 19 residues long. The CDR3 sequence is CASSRQGTSGRGSYNEQFF. The CDR3 DNA reads TGTGCCAGCAGCAGACAAGGGACTAGCGGGAGAGGCTCCTACAATGAGCAGTTCTTC.

V is TRBV7-8 and J is TRBJ2-1; D uncertain. The CDR3 has 15 residues. Germline CDR1 reads SGHVS; CDR2 reads FQNEAQ. V lost 4 bases, J lost 9 bases, and 19 bases lay in between. The CDR3 here is CASSSGAWAPGEQFF. In DNA, the CDR3 is TGTGCCAGCAGCTCCGGCGCTTGGGCCCCCGGTGAGCAGTTCTTC.

The CDR3 nucleotides are TGTGCCAGCGGGGGGGGACTTGAAGCTTTCTTT. Translated: CASGGGLEAFF. The chain recombines TRBV7-6 with TRBJ1-1, with D perhaps matching TRBD1 (5 bases). The CDR3 is made up of 11 amino acids. Per the germline V gene, CDR1 is SGHVS and CDR2 is FNYEAQ. Between the trimmed V and J ends, which lost 8 bases and 7 bases, there was a span of 11 bases.

J is TRBJ2-2 and V is TRBV5-4; 15 bases fit TRBD2. Germline values: CDR1 SGHNT, CDR2 YYREEE (reference sequence). With 4 bases clipped from V and 4 bases from J, the junction kept 5 bases outside the gene matches. The CDR3 has 17 residues. CDR3 amino acids: CASSIGTSGRLTGELFF. The CDR3 coding sequence is TGTGCCAGCAGCATCGGGACTAGCGGGAGGCTCACCGGGGAGCTGTTTTTT. The full variable domain, rest sourced from reference TRBV5-4 and TRBJ2-2, is ETGVTQSPTHLIKTRGQQVTLRCSSQSGHNTVSWYQQALGQGPQFIFQYYREEENGRGNFPPRFSGLQFPNYSSELNVNALELDDSALYLCASSIGTSGRLTGELFFGEGSRLTVL.

This clone was seen only once. J is TRBJ2-1 and V is TRBV4-2, with D perhaps matching TRBD2 (5 bases). The CDR3 runs to 15 residues. V was cut by 3 bases and J by 4 bases, with 13 bases left in between. CDR1 LGHNA and CDR2 YNFKEQ come from the germline V gene. The CDR3 sequence is CASSHQSRDYNEQFF. The CDR3, as DNA: TGTGCCAGCAGCCACCAGTCACGGGATTACAATGAGCAGTTCTTC.

V usage is TRBV7-3 and J usage is TRBJ2-2; TRBD1 agrees at 7 bases. The CDR3 spans 15 residues. The germline gives CDR1 SGHTA, CDR2 FQGTGA. V gave up 5 bases and J gave up 4 bases; unmatched junction bases: 7. CDR3 loop: CASSQLHRGTGELFF. DNA of the CDR3: TGTGCCAGCAGCCAACTCCACAGGGGCACCGGGGAGCTGTTTTTT.

The rearrangement links TRBV9 to TRBJ1-1, with a weak D call TRBD1 (5 bases). The germline V gene has CDR1 SGDLS and CDR2 YYNGEE. V gave up 5 bases and J gave up 0 bases, with 17 bases separating them. CDR3 length: 16 amino acids. CDR3 in DNA: TGTGCCAGCAGTGCCCACCTCAGGGCGGTGAACACTGAAGCTTTCTTT. It specifies CASSAHLRAVNTEAFF.

V and J are TRBV18 and TRBJ1-4, with D possibly matching TRBD1 (5 bases). The CDR3 loop spans 17 amino acids. V shed 3 bases and J shed 11 bases, with 25 bases lying between them. Germline values: CDR1 KGHSH, CDR2 LQKENI. CDR3: CASSPLRQTQGDGKLFF. Here the CDR3 DNA reads TGTGCCAGCTCACCCCTTCGACAGACCCAAGGCGATGGGAAACTGTTTTTT.

This chain uses TRBV7-3 with TRBJ2-2; the match to TRBD2 covers 7 bases. In germline, CDR1 is SGHTA, CDR2 FQGTGA. V was pared by 4 bases and J by 4 bases, with 6 bases of the junction left unmatched. The CDR3 length is 15 residues. The CDR3 nucleotides are TGTGCCAGCAGCTCAATAGCGGGTATCACCGGGGAGCTGTTTTTT. The encoded protein is CASSSIAGITGELFF.

The V and J genes are TRBV11-1 and TRBJ1-3; tentatively, D is TRBD1 (6 bases). Per the germline V gene, CDR1 is SGHAT and CDR2 is FQDESV (reference sequence). This CDR3 is 14 amino acids long. V was cut by 8 bases and J by 0 bases, with 11 bases left in between. The CDR3 DNA follows: TGTGCCAGCCGCGGACAGCTCTCTGGAAACACCATATATTTT. Translating it yields CASRGQLSGNTIYF.

The rearrangement joins TRBV28 to TRBJ1-6, with D unresolved. V was pared by 4 bases and J by 8 bases, with 9 bases between. The CDR3 runs 13 residues. In germline, CDR1 is MDHEN, CDR2 SYDVKM. CDR3 amino acids: CASSSATDSPLHF. CDR3 nucleotides: TGTGCCAGCAGTTCCGCTACGGATTCACCCCTCCACTTT.

V gene TRBV6-1 combines with J gene TRBJ2-7; D may be TRBD1 (6 bases). This CDR3 is 13 amino acids long. Trimming left V 6 bases short and J 0 bases short, with 9 bases between. Germline-derived CDR1 and CDR2 are MNHNS and SASEGT. The CDR3 loop reads CASSRGFSYEQYV. CDR3 in DNA: TGTGCCAGCAGCAGGGGATTCTCCTACGAGCAGTACGTC.

The V and J genes are TRBV27 and TRBJ2-7; the match to TRBD1 covers 12 bases. The CDR3 totals 18 residues. Per the germline V gene, CDR1 is MNHEY and CDR2 is SMNVEV (reference sequence). V was clipped by 5 bases and J by 3 bases; unmatched bases: 14. CDR3 coding DNA: TGTGCCAGCAGTCCACAGGGACAGGGGGCCCTAGCTCGCTACGAGCAGTACTTC. Amino acids: CASSPQGQGALARYEQYF.

V gene TRBV11-2 combines with J gene TRBJ2-7; maybe TRBD1 (6 bases). The V and J ends lost 3 bases and 2 bases respectively, with 14 bases between them. The germline V gene encodes CDR1 SGHAT and CDR2 FQNNGV. CDR3 size: 15 residues. The CDR3 is CASSLGPGAPYEQYF. CDR3 DNA: TGTGCCAGCAGCTTGGGGCCAGGGGCCCCCTACGAGCAGTACTTC.

This chain connects TRBV25-1 to TRBJ1-2; 9 bases agree with TRBD1. Looked up from germline, CDR1 is MGHDK and CDR2 is SYGVNS. Trimming took 2 bases from V and 4 from J; bases not matched to a gene: 2. The CDR3 runs to 14 residues. Here the CDR3 DNA reads TGTGCCAGCAGTGAAACAGGGGGCGGCTATGGCTACACCTTC. The encoded protein is CASSETGGGYGYTF.